The 22 T cell receptor beta chains given below trace back to one sample, sequenced in a study of cytomegalovirus exposure and HLA in healthy donors (TCRdb year 2017). The receptor library was made with the immunoSEQ multiplex PCR assay. TCRdb took this table from immuneACCESS and kept in-frame rearrangements with V and J called. Such tables lack part of the clones; where checked against another copy, unresolved V genes explain under half of the gap, and the rest is unexplained. The sample profile shows about 170,000 clones; 85% to 90% of them were found once. Clones ranked in the top ten supply roughly 5.7% of the sample. The sequencing sample was made of PBMCs. The receptors stem from a woman in her twenties or thirties in good health and CMV-seronegative.

The chain joins TRBV7-2 to TRBJ2-7; TRBD2 matches at 7 bases. There are 15 residues in the CDR3. The germline CDR1 and CDR2 sequences are SGHTA and FQGNSA. Unmatched junction bases numbered 9, after V lost 5 bases and J lost 2 bases. The CDR3 region has the DNA TGTGCCAGCAGCCCTTCGACTAGCCGGACCTACGAGCAGTACTTC. Translated: CASSPSTSRTYEQYF. Looking up the rest from reference TRBV7-2 and TRBJ2-7 gives the full variable domain: GAGVSQSPSNKVTEKGKDVELRCDPISGHTALYWYRQSLGQGLEFLIYFQGNSAPDKSGLPSDRFSAERTGGSVSTLTIQRTQQEDSAVYLCASSPSTSRTYEQYFGPGTRLTVT.

CDR3 sequence (DNA): TGTGCCGGCCGGGGCCTGGCAGATACGCAGTATTTT. Its protein is CAGRGLADTQYF. The V call is TRBV18, the J call TRBJ2-3, with D possibly being TRBD1 or TRBD2 (5 bases each). The V gene lost 11 bases and the J gene lost 4 bases, with 13 bases spanning the gap. This CDR3 is built from 12 residues. Germline-derived CDR1 and CDR2 are KGHSH and LQKENI.

V gene TRBV2 combines with J gene TRBJ2-1; D not certain. Looked up from germline, CDR1 is SNHLY and CDR2 is FYNNEI. The CDR3 runs 15 residues. The V gene lost 6 bases and the J gene lost 0 bases, with 12 bases spanning the gap. The chain's CDR3 is CASSLDSSSYNEQFF. For the CDR3, the DNA is TGTGCCAGCAGCCTAGACTCTAGCTCCTACAATGAGCAGTTCTTC.

The rearrangement uses TRBV5-5 and TRBJ2-1; 9 nucleotides match TRBD1. CDR1 SGHKS and CDR2 YYEKEE come from the germline V gene (reference sequence). The V segment lost 4 bases and the J segment 7 bases; nucleotides outside the gene matches: 6. The CDR3 contains 14 residues. The CDR3 spells CASSHPTGGNEQFF. Written as DNA, the CDR3 is TGTGCCAGCAGCCATCCGACAGGGGGGAATGAGCAGTTCTTC.

V is TRBV28 and J is TRBJ1-2, with 7 bases lining up with TRBD1. Germline V gene lookup returns CDR1 MDHEN and CDR2 SYDVKM. The CDR3 extends over 12 amino acids. V shed 4 bases, J shed 5 bases, and the junction held 1 base outside the gene matches. The CDR3 region has the DNA TGTGCCAGCAGTTACAGGGGTTATGGCTACACCTTC. Amino acids: CASSYRGYGYTF.

This clone was seen only a few times. The chain is built from TRBV4-2 and TRBJ2-7; the match to TRBD2 covers 12 bases. The CDR3 runs to 16 residues. With 2 bases clipped from V and 3 bases from J, the junction kept 5 bases outside the gene matches. Germline assignment: CDR1 LGHNA and CDR2 YNFKEQ. CDR3 nucleotide sequence: TGTGCCAGCAGCCAATTACTAGCGGGGGGCGACTACGAGCAGTACTTC. This encodes CASSQLLAGGDYEQYF.

The rearrangement uses TRBV2 and TRBJ2-4, with D perhaps matching TRBD2 (6 bases). V was clipped by 4 bases and J by 6 bases, with 16 bases between them. The CDR3 length is 15 residues. Germline-derived CDR1 and CDR2 are SNHLY and FYNNEI. CDR3 sequence: CASSVGGTPRNIQYF. The CDR3 region has the DNA TGTGCCAGCAGTGTGGGCGGGACCCCTAGAAACATTCAGTACTTC.

This clone appeared many times. V and J are TRBV5-6 and TRBJ1-6; D may be TRBD1 (5 bases). This CDR3 contains 13 residues. Trimming left V 1 base short and J 14 bases short, with 13 bases between. Germline-derived CDR1 and CDR2 are SGHDT and YYEEEE. The CDR3 spells CASSLYSGLTLHF. The DNA of the CDR3 is TGTGCCAGCAGCTTGTATTCAGGGTTAACCCTCCACTTT.

This clone was seen only a few times. V is TRBV12-5 and J is TRBJ2-7; 9 bases are shared with TRBD1. CDR1 LGHNT and CDR2 FRNRAP come from the germline V gene. This CDR3 region has 15 residues. After removal of 1 base from V and 5 bases from J, the junction contained 6 bases not matched to a gene. The CDR3 DNA sequence: TGTGCTAGTGGTTTGGGGGGGGACAGGGTACACGAGCAGTACTTC. Translated: CASGLGGDRVHEQYF.

The chain carries TRBV7-3 and TRBJ2-3; 13 bases match TRBD2. CDR3 size: 16 residues. Germline trimming cut 1 base from V and 5 bases from J; bases unmatched to any gene: 3. The germline V gene encodes CDR1 SGHTA and CDR2 FQGTGA. DNA for the CDR3: TGTGCCAGCAGCTTAATCACTAGCGGGAGGGGAGATACGCAGTATTTT. Protein: CASSLITSGRGDTQYF.

The rearrangement links TRBV27 to TRBJ2-1, with D tentatively TRBD2 (5 bases). Germline V CDR1 and CDR2: MNHEY, SMNVEV (reference sequence). This CDR3 comprises 19 residues. V was clipped by 5 bases and J by 0 bases, with 23 bases between them. DNA of the CDR3: TGTGCCAGCAGTCCTTCCCCCTCCCTCGGTGGGAGCTCCTACAATGAGCAGTTCTTC. This sequence encodes CASSPSPSLGGSSYNEQFF.

The chain uses TRBV29-1 and TRBJ2-2; 8 nucleotides agree with TRBD1. V dropped 3 bases and J dropped 5; count of bases not matched to a gene: 2. The CDR3 has 13 residues. The germline V gene has CDR1 SQVTM and CDR2 ANQGSEA. Here the CDR3 reads CSVDRGLTGELFF. In nucleotides, the CDR3 is TGCAGCGTTGACAGGGGGCTTACCGGGGAGCTGTTTTTT.

The V and J genes are TRBV30 and TRBJ2-5; the D gene is possibly TRBD1 (5 bases). Deletions cut 4 bases from V and 1 base from J, with 10 bases between. CDR1 GTSNPN and CDR2 SVGIG come from the germline V gene (reference sequence). This CDR3 has 13 amino acids. The CDR3 sequence: CAWNGRAQETQYF. DNA for the CDR3: TGTGCCTGGAACGGCAGGGCCCAAGAGACCCAGTACTTC.

This sequence joins TRBV7-9 and TRBJ1-1, with 10 bases aligning to TRBD1. This CDR3 has 15 amino acids. CDR1 and CDR2 (germline): SEHNR, FQNEAQ (reference sequence). With V trimmed by 3 bases and J by 3 bases, 4 bases remained unmatched. CDR3 amino acids: CASSLGDRGHTEAFF. CDR3 nucleotide sequence: TGTGCCAGCAGCTTGGGAGACAGGGGGCACACTGAAGCTTTCTTT.

This chain links TRBV5-1 with TRBJ2-3; D uncertain. The CDR3 contains 15 residues. Trimming removed 0 bases from V and 4 bases from J, with 12 bases in between. The germline V gene encodes CDR1 SGHRS and CDR2 YFSETQ. The chain's CDR3 is CASSLGQLAADTQYF. The CDR3 nucleotides are TGCGCCAGCAGCTTGGGTCAGCTGGCGGCAGATACGCAGTATTTT. The entire variable domain, with the rest obtained from reference TRBV5-1 and TRBJ2-3, is as follows: KAGVTQTPRYLIKTRGQQVTLSCSPISGHRSVSWYQQTPGQGLQFLFEYFSETQRNKGNFPGRFSGRQFSNSRSEMNVSTLELGDSALYLCASSLGQLAADTQYFGPGTRLTVL.

The chain couples TRBV5-4 to TRBJ1-4; possibly TRBD1 for D (5 bases). V lost 4 bases and J 5 bases, leaving 21 bases between the germline ends. The CDR3 runs to 17 residues. Germline V CDR1 and CDR2: SGHNT, YYREEE (reference sequence). The DNA of the CDR3 is TGTGCCAGCAGCCGCGGGGGAACCACGGGGGGGAATGAAAAACTGTTTTTT. Encoded protein: CASSRGGTTGGNEKLFF.

The CDR3 nucleotides are TGTGCCAGCAGCTTGATGAGCCCGGGACGGTCCTCCTACGAGCAGTACTTC. Protein sequence: CASSLMSPGRSSYEQYF. The gene calls are TRBV5-6 and TRBJ2-7; either TRBD1 or TRBD2 may fit D (5 bases each). This CDR3 spans 17 amino acids. V was clipped by 1 base and J by 0 bases, with 17 bases between them. Germline V gene data show CDR1 as SGHDT and CDR2 as YYEEEE.

The gene calls are TRBV27 and TRBJ2-7; tentative D call: TRBD2 (5 bases). Trimming took 5 bases from V and 1 from J, leaving 6 bases between them. This CDR3 has 12 amino acids. The germline gives CDR1 MNHEY, CDR2 SMNVEV (reference sequence). CDR3 amino acids: CASSGGSYEQYF. As DNA, the CDR3 is TGTGCCAGCAGTGGAGGTTCCTACGAGCAGTACTTC.

This clone was counted only a few times. V usage is TRBV20-1 and J usage is TRBJ2-3; D remains ambiguous. V lost 5 bases to trimming and J lost 5 bases, with 5 bases between them. The CDR3 covers 10 residues. Germline V gene sequence: CDR1 DFQATT, CDR2 SNEGSKA (reference sequence). CDR3 amino acids: CSAERDTQYF. CDR3 bases: TGCAGTGCTGAGAGAGATACGCAGTATTTT.

This clone occurred many times. This chain links TRBV21-1 with TRBJ1-5. TRBV21-1 is tagged as a pseudogene. There are 14 residues in the CDR3. The CDR3 is CASIPGTPEQPQHF. CDR3 nucleotides: TGTGCCAGCATTCCCGGGACGCCGGAACAGCCCCAGCATTTT.

The chain links TRBV11-3 to TRBJ2-7; D is unresolved. V was cut by 3 bases and J by 0 bases, with 6 bases left in between. The CDR3 sequence is 13 residues long. In germline, CDR1 is SGHNT, CDR2 YENEEA. The CDR3 nucleotides read TGTGCCAGCAGCTTGGAACGCTCCTACGAGCAGTACTTC. Residues: CASSLERSYEQYF.

The chain has TRBV7-2 and TRBJ2-2; D may match TRBD1 or TRBD2 (5 bases each). The CDR3 is 13 amino acids. V lost 3 bases and J lost 3, with 5 bases in between. From germline, CDR1 is SGHTA and CDR2 FQGNSA. CDR3 nucleotides: TGTGCCAGCAGCTTGGGACACACCGGGGAGCTGTTTTTT. This gives the protein CASSLGHTGELFF.